One and the same sample provided the 30 T cell receptor beta chains below, sequenced in a study of T-cell memory formation after mild COVID-19. Via MiXCR, TCRdb re-called the 5' RACE reads, giving one row per CDR3 protein. This sample has over 450,000 distinct CDR3 sequences, with roughly 20% found just once. The sequencing sample was made of PBMCs or a T cell subset sorted from them (not recorded which). These receptors all come from an adult woman who had mild COVID-19 (a few samples of this study predate the infection). Cell type and time point are not known.

This clonotype was observed a handful of times. V usage is TRBV12-3 or TRBV12-4 and J usage is TRBJ2-3; TRBD2 matches 7 bases. Trimming took 7 bases from V and 1 from J; bases not matched to a gene: 11. There are 16 residues in the CDR3. The CDR3 bases are TGTGCCAGCATCCCCCCGGGGGGAACGGGCACAGATACGCAGTATTTT. It translates to CASIPPGGTGTDTQYF.

The chain joins TRBV6-1 to TRBJ2-7, with TRBD1 matching over 10 bases. The ends lost 8 bases at V and 5 bases at J; junction bases unmatched: 9. Germline V CDR1 and CDR2: MNHNS, SASEGT. The CDR3 loop spans 14 amino acids. CDR3 sequence (DNA): TGTGCCAGCGGAGGGACAGGGGCTTTCCACGAGCAGTACTTC. It specifies CASGGTGAFHEQYF.

J is TRBJ2-5 and V is TRBV12-3 or TRBV12-4; 10 nucleotides line up with TRBD1. V dropped 5 bases and J dropped 4; count of bases not matched to a gene: 7. The CDR3 totals 15 residues. The CDR3 nucleotides read TGTGCCAGCAGTGAGCGTGGACAGGGGGGAGAGACCCAGTACTTC. Encoded protein: CASSERGQGGETQYF.

The V call is TRBV21-1, the J call TRBJ2-7. TRBV21-1 is labeled a pseudogene. The CDR3 runs 12 residues. CDR3 sequence reads: CASSKAVYEQYF. Written as DNA, the CDR3 is TGTGCCAGCAGCAAAGCGGTCTACGAGCAGTACTTC.

The genes are TRBV7-3 and TRBJ2-2; TRBD1 matches 7 bases. J lost 6 bases, V lost 5 bases, and 12 bases had no gene match. The germline V gene has CDR1 SGHTA and CDR2 FQGTGA. The CDR3 is 16 amino acids. CDR3 DNA sequence: TGTGCCAGCAGCCGACGACAGGGTCAGATGGCCGGGGAGCTGTTTTTT. Translated, it gives CASSRRQGQMAGELFF.

The chain has TRBV5-4 and TRBJ1-2, with 8 bases matching TRBD1. The CDR3 loop spans 13 amino acids. The ends lost 3 bases at V and 6 bases at J; junction bases unmatched: 4. CDR1 SGHNT and CDR2 YYREEE come from the germline V gene (reference sequence). For the CDR3, the DNA is TGTGCCAGCAGCTCGCCAGGGGGCGATGGCTACACCTTC. Translated: CASSSPGGDGYTF.

The chain links TRBV5-1 to TRBJ2-3, with a weak D call TRBD2 (6 bases). The CDR3 contains 16 residues. With 4 bases removed from V and 1 base from J, the gap between germline ends came to 16 bases. Germline CDR1 and CDR2: SGHRS and YFSETQ. The CDR3 DNA is TGCGCCAGCAGCCAAACCGCCGGAGGGGGCACAGATACGCAGTATTTT. Its protein is CASSQTAGGGTDTQYF.

This clonotype has more than one count but fewer than ten. The genes are TRBV5-4 and TRBJ2-7; D unresolved. Trimming took 4 bases from V and 3 from J, leaving 20 bases between them. CDR3 length: 16 amino acids. The germline CDR1 and CDR2 sequences are SGHNT and YYREEE (reference sequence). In DNA form, the CDR3 reads TGTGCCAGCAGCCTACTCATCAGCCGCGGTCGCTACGAGCAGTACTTC. It yields the protein CASSLLISRGRYEQYF.

The gene calls are TRBV6-5 and TRBJ2-3; maybe TRBD1 (6 bases). Trimming stripped 0 bases from V and 3 bases from J, with 13 bases between. Germline CDR1 and CDR2: MNHEY and SVGAGI. This CDR3 has 16 residues. DNA of the CDR3: TGTGCCAGCAGTTACTCGACTTGGGGGCTGACAGATACGCAGTATTTT. Translating it yields CASSYSTWGLTDTQYF.

This chain connects TRBV3-1 to TRBJ2-7; D gene ambiguous. V gave up 1 base and J gave up 3 bases, with 10 bases separating them. This CDR3 spans 14 amino acids. CDR1 and CDR2 from the germline V gene are LGHDT and YNNKEL (reference sequence). Written as DNA, the CDR3 is TGTGCCAGCAGCCAAGTGTTTACAAACTACGAGCAGTACTTC. Translating it yields CASSQVFTNYEQYF.

This clonotype turned up a few times. The chain combines TRBV7-8 with TRBJ2-3; 7 bases map to TRBD2. Germline lookup yields CDR1 SGHVS and CDR2 FQNEAQ. This CDR3 comprises 17 residues. Trimming removed 1 base from V and 4 bases from J; junction bases left unmatched: 11. Here the CDR3 reads CASSLDFGLEVADTQYF. CDR3 bases: TGTGCCAGCAGCTTAGATTTCGGACTAGAGGTGGCAGATACGCAGTATTTT. The full variable domain, with the rest looked up from reference TRBV7-8 and TRBJ2-3, is GAGVSQSPRYKVAKRGQDVALRCDPISGHVSLFWYQQALGQGPEFLTYFQNEAQLDKSGLPSDRFFAERPEGSVSTLKIQRTQQEDSAVYLCASSLDFGLEVADTQYFGPGTRLTVL.

This clonotype was counted many times. The chain recombines TRBV11-2 with TRBJ1-4, with D perhaps TRBD1 (6 bases). Germline V gives CDR1 SGHAT, CDR2 FQNNGV. With 1 base removed from V and 8 bases from J, the gap between germline ends came to 17 bases. The CDR3 sequence is 16 residues long. The CDR3 region is CASSLGPGHWAEKLFF. As DNA, the CDR3 is TGTGCCAGCAGCTTAGGCCCGGGACATTGGGCGGAAAAACTGTTTTTT.

V and J are TRBV5-1 and TRBJ2-7, with TRBD1 as a possible D gene (6 bases). CDR3 length equals 13 residues. CDR1 is SGHRS, CDR2 YFSETQ, per germline. The V end lost 4 bases, the J end lost 2 bases, and 10 bases lay between the germline ends. CDR3 DNA sequence: TGCGCCAGCAGCATGGACAGTACCTACGAGCAGTACTTC. It translates to CASSMDSTYEQYF.

This clonotype turned up a few times. This chain joins TRBV7-8 and TRBJ1-5, with no clear D. The germline V gene encodes CDR1 SGHVS and CDR2 FQNEAQ. Trimming cost V 1 base and J 6 bases, with 13 bases left between them. The CDR3 is 15 amino acids. The CDR3: CASSLGRRWGQPQHF. DNA of the CDR3: TGTGCCAGCAGCTTAGGGCGAAGGTGGGGTCAGCCCCAGCATTTT.

CDR3 sequence (DNA): TGTGCCAGCAGCCCAGACACGCAGAACACCGGGGAGCTGTTTTTT. It translates to CASSPDTQNTGELFF. The gene calls are TRBV27 and TRBJ2-2; D not resolved. Deletions cut 6 bases from V and 1 base from J, with 12 bases between. Germline CDR1 is MNHEY and CDR2 is SMNVEV (reference sequence). The CDR3 contains 15 residues.

The gene calls are TRBV27 and TRBJ2-5; D might be TRBD2 (7 bases). This CDR3 has 17 residues. Trimming stripped 6 bases from V and 1 base from J, with 21 bases between. The germline CDR1 and CDR2 sequences are MNHEY and SMNVEV (reference sequence). The DNA of the CDR3 is TGTGCCAGCAGACCGGCCTATTTAGGGGGGGTCCAAGAGACCCAGTACTTC. This translates into CASRPAYLGGVQETQYF.

The V gene is TRBV20-1, the J gene TRBJ1-1; TRBD1 might be the D (5 bases). This CDR3 is 15 amino acids long. The V gene's germline CDR1 is DFQATT and CDR2 SNEGSKA (reference sequence). The V end was cut by 0 bases, the J end by 3 bases, with 14 bases between. The CDR3 loop reads CSARDSTEGYTEAFF. The DNA for the CDR3 is TGCAGTGCTAGAGATTCGACGGAGGGGTACACTGAAGCTTTCTTT.

A few counts support this clonotype. The chain combines TRBV4-1 with TRBJ2-7; 10 bases line up with TRBD1. This CDR3 spans 15 amino acids. Germline lookup yields CDR1 MGHRA and CDR2 YSYEKL. With 4 bases clipped from V and 4 bases from J, the junction kept 7 bases outside the gene matches. The CDR3: CASSPAGTGEYEQYF. The CDR3 DNA reads as TGCGCCAGCAGCCCCGCTGGGACAGGGGAATACGAGCAGTACTTC.

This sequence joins TRBV6-6 and TRBJ1-6; D possibly corresponds to TRBD1 (5 bases). The CDR3 length is 15 residues. From germline, CDR1 is MNHNY and CDR2 SVGAGI (reference sequence). V lost 2 bases, J lost 10 bases, and 15 bases lay in between. CDR3 in DNA: TGTGCCAGCAGTTACCCGACAGACGCAGGGTCACCCCTCCACTTT. It yields the protein CASSYPTDAGSPLHF.

The chain employs TRBV20-1 and TRBJ1-1, with D perhaps TRBD1 (5 bases). This CDR3 region has 13 residues. The germline V and J ends were trimmed by 3 bases and 0 bases, with 8 bases remaining between them. Germline CDR1 and CDR2: DFQATT and SNEGSKA (reference sequence). The CDR3 sequence: CSARQGMNTEAFF. Here the CDR3 DNA reads TGCAGTGCTAGGCAGGGTATGAACACTGAAGCTTTCTTT.

This clonotype was detected a few times. The chain is built from TRBV29-1 and TRBJ1-1; D is possibly TRBD1 (6 bases). This CDR3 spans 14 amino acids. Germline assignment: CDR1 SQVTM and CDR2 ANQGSEA. Trimming took off 0 bases at V and 2 bases at J, with 10 bases between the two ends. CDR3 in DNA: TGCAGCGTTGAAGATCCCAGGGGCAACACTGAAGCTTTCTTT. Its protein product is CSVEDPRGNTEAFF.

The chain employs TRBV12-3 or TRBV12-4 and TRBJ1-1; the D gene is possibly TRBD1 (5 bases). The CDR3 loop spans 15 amino acids. V was shortened by 5 bases and J by 2 bases, with 15 bases between the two germline ends. The CDR3 loop reads CASSRRWTSNTEAFF. For the CDR3, the DNA is TGTGCCAGCAGTCGCCGGTGGACAAGTAACACTGAAGCTTTCTTT.

The chain has TRBV4-2 and TRBJ2-1; TRBD2 matches at 7 bases. CDR1 and CDR2 from the germline V gene are LGHNA and YNFKEQ. The length of the CDR3 is 17 residues. J lost 4 bases, V lost 1 base, and 10 bases had no gene match. CDR3 nucleotide sequence: TGTGCCAGCAGCCAAGCCCTGGCGGGGGATCGATACAATGAGCAGTTCTTC. Protein sequence: CASSQALAGDRYNEQFF.

The chain employs TRBV15 and TRBJ2-7; no firm D call. The CDR3 is 12 amino acids. Germline V gives CDR1 LNHNV, CDR2 YYDKDF (reference sequence). V was pared by 0 bases and J by 7 bases, with 7 bases between. The CDR3 DNA follows: TGTGCCACCAGCAGAGAGGTCGGGGAGCAGTACTTC. Residues: CATSREVGEQYF.

This clonotype has just a few counts. V is TRBV24-1 and J is TRBJ2-7; possibly TRBD1 for D (6 bases). The germline CDR1 and CDR2 sequences are KGHDR and SFDVKD. The CDR3 is made up of 13 amino acids. V was pared by 3 bases and J by 4 bases, with 9 bases between. The CDR3 DNA reads TGTGCCACCAGTGATCCCGGACAGTACGAGCAGTACTTC. It specifies CATSDPGQYEQYF.

This clonotype was detected a few times. The chain combines TRBV7-9 with TRBJ2-1, with D perhaps assigned TRBD1 or TRBD2 (5 bases each). Trimming left V 5 bases short and J 7 bases short, with 21 bases between. CDR1 and CDR2 from the germline V gene are SEHNR and FQNEAQ (reference sequence). CDR3 size: 16 residues. The CDR3 nucleotides read TGTGCCAGCAGCCCCTCCGAGGGGCGACGCGCGAATGAGCAGTTCTTC. This gives the protein CASSPSEGRRANEQFF.

This chain connects TRBV6-5 to TRBJ2-7; perhaps D is TRBD1 or TRBD2 (6 bases each). Germline V gene data show CDR1 as MNHEY and CDR2 as SVGAGI. The CDR3 sequence is 15 residues long. V was shortened by 6 bases and J by 1 base, with 16 bases between the two germline ends. CDR3 region: CASSKTGRQSYEQYF. DNA of the CDR3: TGTGCCAGCAGCAAAACAGGGAGGCAATCCTACGAGCAGTACTTC.

This clonotype has at least ten counts. The chain is built from TRBV20-1 and TRBJ2-1; 9 bases are a match to TRBD1. The CDR3 sequence is 15 residues long. Unmatched junction bases numbered 15, after V lost 6 bases and J lost 9 bases. The germline V gene has CDR1 DFQATT and CDR2 SNEGSKA (reference sequence). CDR3 loop: CSASPGQGLASEQFF. The CDR3 DNA reads TGCAGTGCGAGTCCGGGACAGGGCTTAGCAAGTGAGCAGTTCTTC.

This clonotype was observed a few times. The chain carries TRBV6-6 and TRBJ2-1; 7 positions match TRBD2. Per the germline V gene, CDR1 is MNHNY and CDR2 is SVGAGI (reference sequence). J gave up 9 bases and V 10 bases, and 18 bases lay outside the gene matches. The CDR3 is 15 amino acids. CDR3 nucleotide sequence: TGTGCCACCCAGCCCCTCGCCTCTAGCGGTTTTGAGCAGTTCTTC. Its translation is CATQPLASSGFEQFF.

In DNA, the CDR3 is TGTGCCAGCAGCATCGACAGGGGGCCCACCGGGGAGCTGTTTTTT. Its protein product is CASSIDRGPTGELFF. The rearrangement links TRBV5-4 to TRBJ2-2; 10 bases fit TRBD1. V lost 4 bases, J lost 4 bases, and 4 bases stayed unmatched. The germline gives CDR1 SGHNT, CDR2 YYREEE (reference sequence). This CDR3 is 15 amino acids long.